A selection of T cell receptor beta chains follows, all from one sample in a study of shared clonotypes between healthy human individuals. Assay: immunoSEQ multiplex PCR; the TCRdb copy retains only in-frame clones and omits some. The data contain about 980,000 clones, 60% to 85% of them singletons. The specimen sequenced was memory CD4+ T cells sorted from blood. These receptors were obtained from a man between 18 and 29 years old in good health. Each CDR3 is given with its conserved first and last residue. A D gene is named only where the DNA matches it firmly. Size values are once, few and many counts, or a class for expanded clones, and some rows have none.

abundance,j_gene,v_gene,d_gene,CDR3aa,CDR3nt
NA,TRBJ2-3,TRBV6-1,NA,CASRAIKTDTQYF,TGTGCCAGCAGGGCGATAAAAACAGATACGCAGTATTTT
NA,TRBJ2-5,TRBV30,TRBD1,CAWSVGGTGGPYQETQYF,TGTGCCTGGAGTGTAGGGGGGACAGGGGGCCCTTACCAAGAGACCCAGTACTTC
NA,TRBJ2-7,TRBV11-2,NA,CASSLDGDRSYEQYF,TGTGCCAGCAGCTTAGATGGAGACAGGTCCTACGAGCAGTACTTC
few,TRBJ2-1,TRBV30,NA,CAWRGNHNEQFF,TGTGCCTGGAGGGGCAACCACAATGAGCAGTTCTTC
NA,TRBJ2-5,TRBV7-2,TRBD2,CASSLARTSGKETQYF,TGTGCCAGCAGCTTAGCTCGGACTAGCGGGAAAGAGACCCAGTACTTC
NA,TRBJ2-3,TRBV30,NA,CAWSQGGVPGDTQYF,TGTGCCTGGAGTCAGGGGGGGGTGCCTGGTGATACGCAGTATTTT
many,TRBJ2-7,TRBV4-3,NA,CASSQDRAATYEQYF,TGCGCCAGCAGCCAAGATCGGGCAGCTACCTACGAGCAGTACTTC
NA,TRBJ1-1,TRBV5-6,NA,CASSSKDSMNTEAFF,TGTGCCAGCAGCTCCAAGGACAGCATGAACACTGAAGCTTTCTTT
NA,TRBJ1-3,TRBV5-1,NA,CASSLERGNTIYF,TGCGCCAGCAGCTTGGAAAGGGGAAACACCATATATTTT
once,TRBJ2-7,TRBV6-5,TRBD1,CASSSSGTGGDEQYF,TGTGCCAGCAGTTCCTCCGGGACAGGAGGAGACGAGCAGTACTTC
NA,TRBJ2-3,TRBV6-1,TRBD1,CASRRTGSTDTQYF,TGTGCCAGCAGGAGGACAGGGTCTACAGATACGCAGTATTTT
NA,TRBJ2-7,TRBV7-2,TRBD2,CASSLVGLAGGREQYF,TGTGCCAGCAGCTTAGTCGGGTTAGCGGGAGGAAGAGAGCAGTACTTC
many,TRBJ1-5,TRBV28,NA,CASAPGTGDQPQHF,TGTGCCAGCGCCCCCGGGACGGGGGATCAGCCCCAGCATTTT
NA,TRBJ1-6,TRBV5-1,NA,CASSLDNYNSPLHF,TGCGCCAGCAGCTTGGACAACTATAATTCACCCCTCCACTTT
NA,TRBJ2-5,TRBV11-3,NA,CASSLAGGETQYF,TGTGCCAGCAGCTTAGCTGGGGGGGAGACCCAGTACTTC
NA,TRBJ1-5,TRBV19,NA,CASSLQQGNQPQHF,TGTGCCAGTAGTCTACAACAGGGAAATCAGCCCCAGCATTTT
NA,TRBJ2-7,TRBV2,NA,CASSELETSYEQYF,TGTGCCAGCAGTGAACTTGAGACGTCCTACGAGCAGTACTTC
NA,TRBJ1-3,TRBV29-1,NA,CSATDTNSGNTIYF,TGCAGCGCCACTGACACCAATTCTGGAAACACCATATATTTT